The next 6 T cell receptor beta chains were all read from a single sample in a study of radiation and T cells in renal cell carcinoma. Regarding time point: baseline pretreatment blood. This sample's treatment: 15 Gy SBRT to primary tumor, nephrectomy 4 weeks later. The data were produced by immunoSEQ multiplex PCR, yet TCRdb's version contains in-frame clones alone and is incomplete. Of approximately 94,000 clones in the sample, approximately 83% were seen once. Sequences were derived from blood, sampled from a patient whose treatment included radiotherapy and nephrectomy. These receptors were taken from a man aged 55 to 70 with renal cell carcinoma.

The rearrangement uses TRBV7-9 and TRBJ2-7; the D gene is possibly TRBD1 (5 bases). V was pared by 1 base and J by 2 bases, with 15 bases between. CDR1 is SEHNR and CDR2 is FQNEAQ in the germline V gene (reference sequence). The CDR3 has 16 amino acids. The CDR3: CASSLEGWGPPYEQYF. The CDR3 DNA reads TGTGCCAGCAGCTTAGAGGGGTGGGGCCCCCCCTACGAGCAGTACTTC.

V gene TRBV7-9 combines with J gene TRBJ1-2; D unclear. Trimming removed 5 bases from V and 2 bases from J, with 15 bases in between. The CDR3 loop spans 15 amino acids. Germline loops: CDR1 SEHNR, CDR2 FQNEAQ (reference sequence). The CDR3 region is CASSPKQPMNYGYTF. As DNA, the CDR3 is TGTGCCAGCAGCCCCAAGCAGCCCATGAACTATGGCTACACCTTC. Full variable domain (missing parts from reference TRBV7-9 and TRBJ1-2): DTGVSQNPRHKITKRGQNVTFRCDPISEHNRLYWYRQTLGQGPEFLTYFQNEAQLEKSRLLSDRFSAERPKGSFSTLEIQRTEQGDSAMYLCASSPKQPMNYGYTFGSGTRLTVV.

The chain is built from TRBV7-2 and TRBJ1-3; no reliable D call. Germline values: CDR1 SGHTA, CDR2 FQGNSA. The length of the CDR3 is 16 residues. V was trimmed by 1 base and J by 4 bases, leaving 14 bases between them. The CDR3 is CASSLVGPRAGNTIYF. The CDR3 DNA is TGTGCCAGCAGCTTAGTTGGGCCCCGGGCCGGAAACACCATATATTTT.

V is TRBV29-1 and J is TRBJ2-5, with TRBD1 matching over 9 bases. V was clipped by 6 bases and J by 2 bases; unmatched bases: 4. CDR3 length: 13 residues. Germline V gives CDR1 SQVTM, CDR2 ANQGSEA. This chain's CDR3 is CSVDRGGQETQYF. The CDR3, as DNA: TGCAGCGTGGACAGGGGCGGGCAAGAGACCCAGTACTTC.

This chain's CDR3 is CASSQVQGGETQYF. The CDR3 DNA is TGCGCCAGCAGCCAAGTCCAGGGTGGAGAGACCCAGTACTTC. The genes are TRBV4-1 and TRBJ2-5, with D maybe TRBD1 (5 bases). CDR1 is MGHRA and CDR2 is YSYEKL in the germline V gene. The V and J ends lost 1 base and 4 bases respectively, with 10 bases between them. There are 14 residues in the CDR3.

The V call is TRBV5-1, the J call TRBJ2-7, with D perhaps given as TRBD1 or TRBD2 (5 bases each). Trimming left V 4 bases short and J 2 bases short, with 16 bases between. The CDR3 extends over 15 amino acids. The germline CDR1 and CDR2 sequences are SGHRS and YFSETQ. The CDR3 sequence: CASSTGTELPYEQYF. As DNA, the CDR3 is TGCGCCAGCAGCACGGGGACGGAATTACCCTACGAGCAGTACTTC. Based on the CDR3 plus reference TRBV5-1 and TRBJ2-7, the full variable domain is KAGVTQTPRYLIKTRGQQVTLSCSPISGHRSVSWYQQTPGQGLQFLFEYFSETQRNKGNFPGRFSGRQFSNSRSEMNVSTLELGDSALYLCASSTGTELPYEQYFGPGTRLTVT.